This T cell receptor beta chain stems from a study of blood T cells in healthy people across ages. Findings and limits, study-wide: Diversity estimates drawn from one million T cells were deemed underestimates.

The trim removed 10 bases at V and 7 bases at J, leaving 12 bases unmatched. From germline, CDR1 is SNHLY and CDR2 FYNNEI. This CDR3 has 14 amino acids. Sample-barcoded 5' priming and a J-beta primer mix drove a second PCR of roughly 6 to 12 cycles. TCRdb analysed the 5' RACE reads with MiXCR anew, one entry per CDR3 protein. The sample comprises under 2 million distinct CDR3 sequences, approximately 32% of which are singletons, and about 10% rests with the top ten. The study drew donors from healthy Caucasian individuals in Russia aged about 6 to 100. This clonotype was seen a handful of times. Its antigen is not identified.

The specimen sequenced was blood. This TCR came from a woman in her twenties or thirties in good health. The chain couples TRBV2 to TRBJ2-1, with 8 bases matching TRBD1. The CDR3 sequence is CATSRDRFLNEQFF. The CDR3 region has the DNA TGTGCCACGTCGCGGGACAGGTTCCTAAATGAGCAGTTCTTC. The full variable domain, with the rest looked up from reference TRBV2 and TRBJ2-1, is EPEVTQTPSHQVTQMGQEVILRCVPISNHLYFYWYRQILGQKVEFLVSFYNNEISEKSEIFDDQFSVERPDGSNFTLKIRSTKLEDSAMYFCATSRDRFLNEQFFGPGTRLTVL.